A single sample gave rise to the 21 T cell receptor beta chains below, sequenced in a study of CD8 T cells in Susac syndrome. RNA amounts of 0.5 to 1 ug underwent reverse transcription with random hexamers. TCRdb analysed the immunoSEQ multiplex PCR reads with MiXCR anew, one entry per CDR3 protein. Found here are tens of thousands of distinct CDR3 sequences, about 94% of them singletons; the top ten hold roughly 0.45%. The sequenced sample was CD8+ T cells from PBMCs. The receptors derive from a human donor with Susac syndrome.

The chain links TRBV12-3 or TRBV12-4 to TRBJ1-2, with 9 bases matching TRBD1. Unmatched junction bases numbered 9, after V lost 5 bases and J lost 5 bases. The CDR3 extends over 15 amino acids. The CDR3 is CASSPPGQGTYGYTF. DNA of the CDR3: TGTGCCAGCAGTCCACCGGGACAGGGAACATATGGCTACACCTTC.

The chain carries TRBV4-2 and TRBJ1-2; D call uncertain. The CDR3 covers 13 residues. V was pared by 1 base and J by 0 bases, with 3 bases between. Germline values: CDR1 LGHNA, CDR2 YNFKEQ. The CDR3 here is CASSQGANYGYTF. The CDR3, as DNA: TGTGCCAGCAGCCAAGGAGCTAACTATGGCTACACCTTC.

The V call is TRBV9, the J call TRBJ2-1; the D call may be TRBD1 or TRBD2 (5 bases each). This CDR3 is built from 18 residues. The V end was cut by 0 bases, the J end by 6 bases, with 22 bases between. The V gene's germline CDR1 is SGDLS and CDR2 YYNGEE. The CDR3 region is CASSVEMGVSVVGNEQFF. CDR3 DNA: TGTGCCAGCAGCGTAGAGATGGGGGTTAGCGTGGTGGGCAATGAGCAGTTCTTC. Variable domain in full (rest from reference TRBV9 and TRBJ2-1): DSGVTQTPKHLITATGQRVTLRCSPRSGDLSVYWYQQSLDQGLQFLIQYYNGEERAKGNILERFSAQQFPDLHSELNLSSLELGDSALYFCASSVEMGVSVVGNEQFFGPGTRLTVL.

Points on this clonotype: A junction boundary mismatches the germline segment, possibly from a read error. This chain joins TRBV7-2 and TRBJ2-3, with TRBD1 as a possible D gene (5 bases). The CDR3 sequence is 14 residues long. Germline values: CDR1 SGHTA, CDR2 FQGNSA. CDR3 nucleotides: TGTGCCAGCAGCACCGAATCTCGCGGACACCCTGCGGATTTT. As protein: CASSTESRGHPADF.

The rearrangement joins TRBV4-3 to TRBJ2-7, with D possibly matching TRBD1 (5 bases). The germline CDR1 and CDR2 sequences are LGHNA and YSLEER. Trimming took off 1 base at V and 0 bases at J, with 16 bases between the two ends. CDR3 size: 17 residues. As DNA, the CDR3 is TGCGCCAGCAGCCAAGCATGGGGCCACTTACCCTCCTACGAGCAGTACTTC. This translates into CASSQAWGHLPSYEQYF.

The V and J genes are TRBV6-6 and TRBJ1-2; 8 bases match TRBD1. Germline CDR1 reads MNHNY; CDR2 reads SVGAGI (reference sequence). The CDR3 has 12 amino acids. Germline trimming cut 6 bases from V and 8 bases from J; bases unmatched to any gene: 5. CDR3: CASRLGQGGYTF. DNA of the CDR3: TGTGCCAGCAGACTCGGACAGGGCGGCTACACCTTC.

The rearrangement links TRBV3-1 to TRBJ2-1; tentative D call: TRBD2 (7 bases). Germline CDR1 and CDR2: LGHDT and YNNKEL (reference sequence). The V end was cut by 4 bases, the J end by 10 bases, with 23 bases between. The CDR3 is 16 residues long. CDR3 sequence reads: CASSPALGGDVREQFF. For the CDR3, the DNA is TGTGCCAGCAGCCCCGCTTTAGGGGGGGATGTGCGGGAGCAGTTCTTC.

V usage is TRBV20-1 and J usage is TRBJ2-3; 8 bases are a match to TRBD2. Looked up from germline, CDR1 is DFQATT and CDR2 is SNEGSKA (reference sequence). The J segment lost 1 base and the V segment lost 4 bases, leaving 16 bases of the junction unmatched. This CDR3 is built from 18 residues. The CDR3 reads CSAIWLAGSTRGTDTQYF. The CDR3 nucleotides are TGCAGTGCTATCTGGCTAGCGGGTTCTACCAGGGGCACAGATACGCAGTATTTT.

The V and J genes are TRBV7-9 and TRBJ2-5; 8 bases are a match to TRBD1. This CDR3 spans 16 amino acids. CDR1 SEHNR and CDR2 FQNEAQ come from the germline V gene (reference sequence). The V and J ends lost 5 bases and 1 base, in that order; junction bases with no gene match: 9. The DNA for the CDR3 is TGTGCCAGCAGCCCGCGACAGGGGTCTCGCCAAGAGACCCAGTACTTC. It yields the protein CASSPRQGSRQETQYF.

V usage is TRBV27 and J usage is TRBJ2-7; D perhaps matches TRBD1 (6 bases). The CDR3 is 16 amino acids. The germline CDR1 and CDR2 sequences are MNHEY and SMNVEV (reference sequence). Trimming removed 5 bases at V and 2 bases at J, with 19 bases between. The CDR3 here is CASSGQTSRAPYEQYF. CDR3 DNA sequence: TGTGCCAGCAGTGGACAGACCTCAAGGGCCCCCTACGAGCAGTACTTC.

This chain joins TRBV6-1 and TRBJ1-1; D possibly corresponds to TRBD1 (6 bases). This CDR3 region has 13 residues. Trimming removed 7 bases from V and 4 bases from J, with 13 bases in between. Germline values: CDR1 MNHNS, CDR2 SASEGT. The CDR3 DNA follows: TGTGCCAGCACGACAGGAGGCGCCACTGAAGCTTTCTTT. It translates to CASTTGGATEAFF.

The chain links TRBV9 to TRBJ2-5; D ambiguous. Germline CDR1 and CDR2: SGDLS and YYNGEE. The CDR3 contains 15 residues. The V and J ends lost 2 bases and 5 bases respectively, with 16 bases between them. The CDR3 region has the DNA TGTGCCAGCAGCGTCGTAGGGCAAATAGAGGAGACCCAGTACTTC. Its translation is CASSVVGQIEETQYF.

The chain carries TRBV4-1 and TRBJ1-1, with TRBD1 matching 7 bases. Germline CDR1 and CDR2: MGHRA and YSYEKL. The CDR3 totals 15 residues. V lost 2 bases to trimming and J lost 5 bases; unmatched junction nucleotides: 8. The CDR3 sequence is CASSQYEQGRTEAFF. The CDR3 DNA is TGCGCCAGCAGCCAATACGAACAGGGGCGGACTGAAGCTTTCTTT.

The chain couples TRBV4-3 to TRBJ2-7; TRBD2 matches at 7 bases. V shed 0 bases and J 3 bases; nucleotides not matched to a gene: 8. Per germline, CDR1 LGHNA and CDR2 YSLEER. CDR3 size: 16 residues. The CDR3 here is CASSQDRGGRHYEQYF. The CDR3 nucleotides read TGCGCCAGCAGCCAAGATAGGGGCGGGAGACACTACGAGCAGTACTTC.

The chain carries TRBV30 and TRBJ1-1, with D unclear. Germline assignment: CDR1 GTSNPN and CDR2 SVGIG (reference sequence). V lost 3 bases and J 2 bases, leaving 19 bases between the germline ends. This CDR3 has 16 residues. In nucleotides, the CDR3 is TGTGCCTGGAGCCCACGGTTTTACCCCGACAACACTGAAGCTTTCTTT. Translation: CAWSPRFYPDNTEAFF.

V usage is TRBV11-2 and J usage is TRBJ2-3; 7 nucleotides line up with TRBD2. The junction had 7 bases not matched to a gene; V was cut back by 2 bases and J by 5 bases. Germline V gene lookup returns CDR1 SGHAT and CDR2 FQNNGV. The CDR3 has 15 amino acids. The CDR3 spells CASSLNSGRGDTQYF. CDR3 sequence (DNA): TGTGCCAGCAGCTTAAATAGCGGGCGGGGAGATACGCAGTATTTT.

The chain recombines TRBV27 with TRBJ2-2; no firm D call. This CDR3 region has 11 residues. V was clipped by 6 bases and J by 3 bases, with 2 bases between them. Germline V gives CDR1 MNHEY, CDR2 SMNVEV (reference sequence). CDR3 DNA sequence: TGTGCCAGCAGCGACACCGGGGAGCTGTTTTTT. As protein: CASSDTGELFF.

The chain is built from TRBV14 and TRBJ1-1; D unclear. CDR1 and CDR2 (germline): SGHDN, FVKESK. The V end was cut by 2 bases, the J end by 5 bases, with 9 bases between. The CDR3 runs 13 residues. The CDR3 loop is CASSQSAWTEAFF. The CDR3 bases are TGTGCCAGCAGCCAAAGTGCTTGGACTGAAGCTTTCTTT.

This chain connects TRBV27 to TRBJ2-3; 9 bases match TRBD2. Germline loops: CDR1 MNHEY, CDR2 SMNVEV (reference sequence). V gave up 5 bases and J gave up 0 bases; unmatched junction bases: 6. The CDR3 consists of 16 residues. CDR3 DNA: TGTGCCAGCAGTACCGGGACTAGCCTTAGCACAGATACGCAGTATTTT. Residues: CASSTGTSLSTDTQYF.

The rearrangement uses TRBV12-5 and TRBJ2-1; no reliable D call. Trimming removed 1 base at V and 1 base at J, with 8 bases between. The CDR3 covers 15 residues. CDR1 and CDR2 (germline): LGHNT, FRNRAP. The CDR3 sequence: CASGLDVQSYNEQFF. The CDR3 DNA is TGTGCTAGTGGTTTGGATGTTCAGTCCTACAATGAGCAGTTCTTC.

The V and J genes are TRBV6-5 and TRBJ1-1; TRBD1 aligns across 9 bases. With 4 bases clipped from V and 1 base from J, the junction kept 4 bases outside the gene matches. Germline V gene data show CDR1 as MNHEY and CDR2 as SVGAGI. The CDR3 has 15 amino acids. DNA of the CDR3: TGTGCCAGCAGTTTAACAGGGGGCTCGAACACTGAAGCTTTCTTT. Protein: CASSLTGGSNTEAFF.